This passage covers 11 T cell receptor beta chains from one sample sequenced in a study of T-cell reconstitution after alpha-beta-depleted transplantation in children. Unique molecular identifiers were incorporated into the prepared TCRbeta library. TCRdb recomputed calls from the PCR reads with MiXCR, one row per CDR3 protein. The sample yields hundreds of thousands of distinct CDR3 sequences, about a tenth seen once. Sequenced here: PBMCs, sampled before TCRalphabeta/CD19-depleted stem cell transplant. These receptor sequences come from a child in the first two years of life with acute myeloid leukemia, due to receive a stem cell transplant.

At least ten counts were recorded for this clonotype. This chain joins TRBV10-2 and TRBJ2-3; D is uncertain. V was clipped by 0 bases and J by 7 bases, with 2 bases between them. Germline CDR1 is WSHSY and CDR2 is SAAADI. The CDR3 runs to 11 residues. The chain's CDR3 is CASSESYTQYF. The CDR3 nucleotides read TGCGCCAGCAGTGAGTCGTATACGCAGTATTTT.

This clonotype was detected many times. The chain recombines TRBV20-1 with TRBJ2-7; TRBD2 agrees at 10 bases. The CDR3 has 15 amino acids. The junction had 6 bases not matched to a gene; V was cut back by 4 bases and J by 0 bases. CDR1 is DFQATT and CDR2 is SNEGSKA in the germline V gene (reference sequence). The CDR3: CSAISSGRTSYEQYF. The CDR3 DNA reads TGCAGTGCTATTTCTAGCGGGAGAACCTCCTACGAGCAGTACTTC.

This clonotype has only a few counts. Here the CDR3 reads CAWARTGGFVTGELFF. DNA for the CDR3: TGTGCCTGGGCCCGCACGGGGGGGTTCGTCACCGGGGAGCTGTTTTTT. V is TRBV30 and J is TRBJ2-2, with TRBD2 matching over 8 bases. This CDR3 comprises 16 residues. V was pared by 5 bases and J by 4 bases, with 12 bases of the junction left unmatched. Germline V gene sequence: CDR1 GTSNPN, CDR2 SVGIG (reference sequence). The whole variable domain, filled in from reference TRBV30 and TRBJ2-2, reads SQTIHQWPATLVQPVGSPLSLECTVEGTSNPNLYWYRQAAGRGLQLLFYSVGIGQISSEVPQNLSASRPQDRQFILSSKKLLLSDSGFYLCAWARTGGFVTGELFFGEGSRLTVL.

This clonotype was detected ten times or more. The chain joins TRBV7-8 to TRBJ2-3; D may be TRBD1 or TRBD2 (5 bases each). The CDR3 is 12 residues long. The V end was cut by 10 bases, the J end by 1 base, with 9 bases between. The germline V gene has CDR1 SGHVS and CDR2 FQNEAQ. This chain's CDR3 is CATRGGTDTQYF. The DNA of the CDR3 is TGTGCCACCCGGGGCGGCACAGATACGCAGTATTTT.

Comment on this clonotype: A read error may explain this, as a much larger clone is one base away. The DNA for the CDR3 is TGCAGTGCTCCCCGACTAGCAGCAGATACGCAGTATTTT. This gives the protein CSAPRLAADTQYF. The V call is TRBV20-1, the J call TRBJ2-3, with TRBD2 identical over 7 bases. Trimming at V came to 5 bases and at J to 4 bases, leaving 6 bases not matched to a gene. CDR1 is DFQATT, CDR2 SNEGSKA, per germline (reference sequence). This CDR3 spans 13 amino acids.

This clonotype was seen repeatedly, ten times or more. The rearrangement uses TRBV5-1 and TRBJ1-1; no clear D gene. The CDR3 extends over 14 amino acids. The ends were cut back, 2 bases at V and 7 bases at J, with 15 bases in the middle. The germline V gene encodes CDR1 SGHRS and CDR2 YFSETQ. The CDR3 spells CASSFGTRGNEAFF. The CDR3 DNA is TGCGCCAGCAGCTTCGGAACCCGGGGTAATGAAGCTTTCTTT.

The chain joins TRBV7-3 to TRBJ2-1, with a possible D match to TRBD2 (6 bases). From germline, CDR1 is SGHTA and CDR2 FQGTGA. Trimming pared 5 bases from V and 4 bases from J, leaving 12 bases between. The CDR3 sequence is 14 residues long. The CDR3 DNA follows: TGTGCCAGCAGCCTGTCCGGGACTTACAATGAGCAGTTCTTC. Protein sequence: CASSLSGTYNEQFF.

This clonotype was recorded many times. The chain uses TRBV4-2 and TRBJ2-7; 9 nucleotides match TRBD2. The V and J ends lost 1 base and 0 bases, in that order; junction bases with no gene match: 13. There are 19 residues in the CDR3. Germline CDR1 LGHNA, CDR2 YNFKEQ. CDR3 residues: CASSQGRSSGRPSSYEQYF. In DNA, the CDR3 is TGTGCCAGCAGCCAAGGGAGGAGTAGCGGGAGACCCAGCTCCTACGAGCAGTACTTC.

The V gene is TRBV7-8, the J gene TRBJ2-1; 8 nucleotides match TRBD2. The CDR3 spans 16 residues. With V trimmed by 5 bases and J by 4 bases, 10 bases remained unmatched. Germline V lookup: CDR1 SGHVS, CDR2 FQNEAQ. The CDR3 is CASSPRAGGLYNEQFF. CDR3 DNA sequence: TGTGCCAGCAGCCCGCGGGCGGGGGGCTTGTACAATGAGCAGTTCTTC.

Ten or more counts support this clonotype. The J gene is TRBJ1-1, the V gene TRBV20-1; D is unclear. The CDR3 runs to 14 residues. In germline, CDR1 is DFQATT, CDR2 SNEGSKA (reference sequence). V dropped 4 bases and J dropped 5 bases, with 17 bases sitting between them. This CDR3 is CSAIVGLSQTEAFF. Here the CDR3 DNA reads TGCAGTGCTATAGTTGGGCTCTCCCAAACTGAAGCTTTCTTT.

In its sample, this clonotype was seen many times. The rearrangement uses TRBV11-2 and TRBJ2-1; D not certain. The CDR3 spans 15 residues. Germline-derived CDR1 and CDR2 are SGHAT and FQNNGV. V was shortened by 5 bases and J by 5 bases, with 16 bases between the two germline ends. Written as DNA, the CDR3 is TGTGCCAGCAGCCTTCAGTCATTGGTGGACAATGAGCAGTTCTTC. Protein: CASSLQSLVDNEQFF.